This T cell receptor beta chain was found in a study of T cell responses to AZD1222 COVID-19 vaccine. Germline V lookup: CDR1 SGHTA, CDR2 FQGTGA. CDR3 length equals 13 residues. V was shortened by 5 bases and J by 7 bases, with 11 bases between the two germline ends. Study results and caveats: Reportedly, nearly half the spike-specific TCRs target unmutated variant regions. Recipients of AZD1222 seropositive at baseline numbered only 6 or 7.

Clones were sequenced by immunoSEQ multiplex PCR, and TCRdb holds only the in-frame ones, with some missing. The sample includes tens of thousands of clones, around nine tenths of them seen just once. As for this clone: What it binds is not known.

This rearrangement joins TRBV7-3 to TRBJ1-4; D is unclear. This receptor was identified in an adult in good health. The specimen comprised peripheral blood, sampled on day 0 of AZD1222 vaccination. The chain's CDR3 is CASSTSVGEKLFF. CDR3 in DNA: TGTGCCAGCAGCACCTCAGTGGGTGAAAAACTGTTTTTT.